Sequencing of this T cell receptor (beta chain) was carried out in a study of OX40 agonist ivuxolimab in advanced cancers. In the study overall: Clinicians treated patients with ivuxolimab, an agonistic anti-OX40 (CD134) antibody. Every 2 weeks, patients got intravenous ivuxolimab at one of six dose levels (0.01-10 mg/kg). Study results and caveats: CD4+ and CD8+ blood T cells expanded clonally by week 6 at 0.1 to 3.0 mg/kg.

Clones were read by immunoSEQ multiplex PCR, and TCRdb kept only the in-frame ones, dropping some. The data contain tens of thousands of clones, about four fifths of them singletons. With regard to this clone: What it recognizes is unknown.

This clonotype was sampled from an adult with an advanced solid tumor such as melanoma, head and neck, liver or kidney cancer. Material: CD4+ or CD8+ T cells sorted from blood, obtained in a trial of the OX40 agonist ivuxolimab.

Here the CDR3 reads CASSRTTNYGYTF. The CDR3 bases are TGTGCCAGCTCACGAACAACTAACTATGGCTACACCTTC. The V call is TRBV18, the J call TRBJ1-2; D gene ambiguous. The CDR3 runs to 13 residues. V lost 4 bases, J lost 0 bases, and 6 bases lay in between. CDR1 and CDR2 (germline): KGHSH, LQKENI.